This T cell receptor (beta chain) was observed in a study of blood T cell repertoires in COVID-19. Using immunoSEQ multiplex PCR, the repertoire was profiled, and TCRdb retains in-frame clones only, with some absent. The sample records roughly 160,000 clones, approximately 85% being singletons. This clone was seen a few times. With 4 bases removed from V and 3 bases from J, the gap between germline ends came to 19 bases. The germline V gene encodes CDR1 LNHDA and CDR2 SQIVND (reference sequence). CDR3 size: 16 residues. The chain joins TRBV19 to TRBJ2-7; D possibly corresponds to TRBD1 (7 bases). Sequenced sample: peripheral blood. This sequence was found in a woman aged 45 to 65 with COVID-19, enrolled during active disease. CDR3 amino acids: CASSTVGQEGGYEQYF. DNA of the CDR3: TGTGCCAGTAGTACCGTTGGACAGGAGGGAGGCTACGAGCAGTACTTC.